Presented here are 2 T cell receptor beta chains from one specimen sequenced in a study of technical replicates of blood from a few donors (dated by TCRdb to about 2017). The receptor library was made with the immunoSEQ multiplex PCR assay. Not all clones reach the TCRdb copy of this immuneACCESS table, which keeps in-frame sequences only. Checked studies attribute under half of the gap to unresolved V genes and leave the rest unexplained. In all, the sample holds approximately 73,000 clones, and 92% of those were seen once. The ten largest clones represent about 0.35% of the sample. Specimen: T cells isolated from PBMCs. The receptors originated from a human donor in good health.

The CDR3 nucleotides read TGTGCCAGCAGACATACGGGGGAGCAGTACTTC. Translating it yields CASRHTGEQYF. This sequence joins TRBV11-2 and TRBJ2-7; maybe TRBD2 (5 bases). Per the germline V gene, CDR1 is SGHAT and CDR2 is FQNNGV. Trimming took 6 bases from V and 7 from J, leaving 10 bases between them. The CDR3 extends over 11 amino acids.

The chain is built from TRBV6-1 and TRBJ1-2, with D hard to call. With 3 bases removed from V and 5 bases from J, the gap between germline ends came to 13 bases. Germline V gene data show CDR1 as MNHNS and CDR2 as SASEGT. CDR3 length: 14 amino acids. CDR3 loop: CASSDFRGKYGYTF. The CDR3 nucleotides read TGTGCCAGCAGTGACTTTCGCGGGAAGTATGGCTACACCTTC.